The present T cell receptor beta chain was sequenced within a study of technical replicates of blood from several donors (dated by TCRdb to 2016 to 2017). Remarks on this clone: Its antigen remains unidentified. No much larger clone is present one base from it, and per-base qualities are unavailable.

CDR1 and CDR2 (MNHNS, SASEGT) derive from the germline V gene. Reading from cysteine to phenylalanine, the CDR3 counts 14 amino acids. The only DNA kept is the CDR3, 42 bases in frame from the first base. V loses 8 bases, J loses 3 bases, and the germline ends lie 17 bases apart. Libraries came from the immunoSEQ multiplex PCR assay. This immuneACCESS table, as held by TCRdb, lists in-frame sequences with V and J called but not all clones. Of the missing ones, under half trace to an unresolved V gene in checked studies; the others have no known cause. Recorded for this sample are tens of thousands of clones; 95% of them occurred a single time. Around 0.26% of the sample belongs to the ten largest clones.

Rearrangement joined TRBV6-1 to TRBJ2-7; the D gene cannot be resolved reliably. The specimen sequenced was T cells isolated from PBMCs. The source is a human donor in good health. The nucleotide sequence is given as TGTGCCAGCTTAGACACGGTCCACATCTACGAGCAGTACTTC. Its amino acids are CASLDTVHIYEQYF.